The 18 T cell receptor beta chains given below trace back to one sample, sequenced in a study of CXCR3-negative and CXCR3-positive naive CD8 T cells. Study conclusions and caveats: CXCR3-positive naive cells carried more hydrophobic TRB CDR3s than CXCR3-negative ones.

With UMI labels, 5' RACE was used to prepare the TRB cDNA libraries. TCRdb reanalyzed the 5' RACE reads and collapses them to one entry per CDR3 protein, without DNA. This table lists around 88,000 distinct CDR3 sequences. The antigens for these receptors are not known. Sequencing was carried out using naive CXCR3+ CD8+ T cells from blood. Subset given: CD45RO-CCR7+CD27+CD95- naive CD8+ T cells expressing CXCR3 (TNR3+). All receptors come from a human donor in good health. Some clones in this sample may be carry-over from other donors' samples.

The chain links TRBV5-5 to TRBJ2-3; TCRdb's D call of TRBD2 is untestable without DNA. Germline-derived CDR1 and CDR2 are SGHKS and YYEKEE (reference sequence). The CDR3 is made up of 15 amino acids. Here the CDR3 reads CASSLGGKSRDTQYF.

This CDR3 reads CASSFGGEFYEQYF. The chain has TRBV28 and TRBJ2-7; checking the TCRdb D call of TRBD1 is not possible without DNA. The germline CDR1 and CDR2 sequences are MDHEN and SYDVKM. This CDR3 spans 14 amino acids.

The chain links TRBV7-2 to TRBJ2-5; TCRdb returns TRBD2, unconfirmable since there is no DNA. CDR1 and CDR2 from the germline V gene are SGHTA and FQGNSA. The length of the CDR3 is 16 residues. CDR3 residues: CASSRLKGGSGETQYF.

The chain couples TRBV7-2 to TRBJ2-3; the D gene TCRdb calls, TRBD1, cannot be checked with no DNA. This CDR3 has 16 amino acids. Germline V gives CDR1 SGHTA, CDR2 FQGNSA. The CDR3 spells CASSGMTGGLSDTQYF.

V and J are TRBV7-2 and TRBJ2-3; the TCRdb D gene call, TRBD2, has no DNA to confirm it. Germline CDR1 is SGHTA and CDR2 is FQGNSA. This CDR3 has 12 amino acids. The CDR3 loop reads CASTSSGDTQYF.

The chain recombines TRBV12-3 or TRBV12-4 with TRBJ1-6. The CDR3 spans 13 residues. CDR3: CASSLGGGSPLHF.

The J gene is TRBJ2-7, the V gene TRBV5-1; TCRdb's D call, TRBD1, is unchecked because there is no DNA. The CDR3 is 16 amino acids. Germline V gives CDR1 SGHRS, CDR2 YFSETQ. The CDR3 protein is CASSLDLTGGWYEQYF.

The CDR3 loop reads CATSRGATGANNEQFF. V gene TRBV15 combines with J gene TRBJ2-1; absent DNA, TCRdb's TRBD1 call cannot be checked. CDR1 LNHNV and CDR2 YYDKDF come from the germline V gene (reference sequence). The CDR3 has 16 amino acids.

This chain connects TRBV5-6 to TRBJ2-1; the TRBD2 assignment by TCRdb is unverifiable without DNA. Germline V gene lookup returns CDR1 SGHDT and CDR2 YYEEEE. The CDR3 runs to 16 residues. The CDR3 region is CASSFSGTSGTDEQFF.

CDR3 protein: CASSETSGHYEQYF. The rearrangement links TRBV2 to TRBJ2-7; TCRdb lists TRBD2, though no DNA is available to test this call. This CDR3 is built from 14 residues. Looked up from germline, CDR1 is SNHLY and CDR2 is FYNNEI.

This chain connects TRBV7-6 to TRBJ2-3. Germline values: CDR1 SGHVS, CDR2 FNYEAQ. This CDR3 region has 17 residues. CDR3 region: CASSLPAGEAITDTQYF. Looking up the rest from reference TRBV7-6 and TRBJ2-3 gives the full variable domain: GAGVSQSPRYKVTKRGQDVALRCDPISGHVSLYWYRQALGQGPEFLTYFNYEAQQDKSGLPNDRFSAERPEGSISTLTIQRTEQRDSAMYRCASSLPAGEAITDTQYFGPGTRLTVL.

The rearrangement uses TRBV7-3 and TRBJ2-5; TCRdb outputs TRBD2, but without DNA this stays unchecked. The CDR3 contains 15 residues. Germline V gene lookup returns CDR1 SGHTA and CDR2 FQGTGA. The CDR3 protein is CASSLTGGEDETQYF.

V is TRBV19 and J is TRBJ2-1; TCRdb reports TRBD1, a call that lacks DNA to check it against. In germline, CDR1 is LNHDA, CDR2 SQIVND (reference sequence). CDR3 size: 15 residues. CDR3: CASSTDWGPYNEQFF.

The chain employs TRBV28 and TRBJ1-3; TCRdb selects TRBD1, and the lack of DNA leaves this call unchecked. The CDR3 extends over 15 amino acids. Germline V gene data show CDR1 as MDHEN and CDR2 as SYDVKM. CDR3 protein: CASRRQFHSGNTIYF.

The rearrangement joins TRBV5-1 to TRBJ1-1; the D call from TCRdb, TRBD1, cannot be confirmed without DNA. Germline V gives CDR1 SGHRS, CDR2 YFSETQ. The CDR3 totals 17 residues. The CDR3 reads CASSPYAGTERNTEAFF. Variable domain in full (rest from reference TRBV5-1 and TRBJ1-1): KAGVTQTPRYLIKTRGQQVTLSCSPISGHRSVSWYQQTPGQGLQFLFEYFSETQRNKGNFPGRFSGRQFSNSRSEMNVSTLELGDSALYLCASSPYAGTERNTEAFFGQGTRLTVV.

V usage is TRBV28 and J usage is TRBJ2-7; TCRdb proposes TRBD1, but this gene call is untestable without DNA. Germline V CDR1 and CDR2: MDHEN, SYDVKM. This CDR3 region has 15 residues. CDR3 sequence: CASSWGGGGFYEQYF.

The V and J genes are TRBV20-1 and TRBJ2-7; TCRdb reports TRBD1, a call that lacks DNA to check it against. The CDR3 sequence is 15 residues long. CDR1 and CDR2 (germline): DFQATT, SNEGSKA (reference sequence). The CDR3 sequence: CSAHRLHTGGYEQYF.

The CDR3 here is CSARKEGSLKNIQYF. The chain employs TRBV20-1 and TRBJ2-4; TCRdb picks TRBD2, but there is no DNA to check that call. CDR1 is DFQATT and CDR2 is SNEGSKA in the germline V gene (reference sequence). The CDR3 extends over 15 amino acids.